One and the same sample provided the 32 T cell receptor beta chains below, sequenced in a study of shared clonotypes between healthy human individuals. Assay: immunoSEQ multiplex PCR; the TCRdb copy retains only in-frame clones and omits some. The data hold over a million clones, with around three quarters observed a single time. Input material: memory CD4+ T cells from PBMCs. Documented subset: CD45RA-negative fraction. All receptors derive from a man between 18 and 29 years old in good health. Some clones in this sample may be carry-over from other donors' samples.

The count of this clone is one. The genes are TRBV10-3 and TRBJ2-1; TRBD2 matches at 9 bases. The J segment lost 12 bases and the V segment lost 4 bases, leaving 16 bases of the junction unmatched. Germline V gives CDR1 ENHRY, CDR2 SYGVKD. This CDR3 region has 16 residues. The CDR3 reads CAISVSSGTTTSGQFF. Here the CDR3 DNA reads TGTGCCATCAGTGTCTCTAGCGGGACAACTACAAGCGGGCAGTTCTTC.

This clone was seen repeatedly, ten times or more. This chain joins TRBV30 and TRBJ2-2, with 8 bases fitting TRBD2. The CDR3 covers 14 residues. Trimming at V came to 1 base and at J to 5 bases, leaving 3 bases not matched to a gene. From germline, CDR1 is GTSNPN and CDR2 SVGIG (reference sequence). This CDR3 is CAWSASSGTGELFF. The CDR3 nucleotides are TGTGCCTGGAGTGCTTCTAGCGGGACCGGGGAGCTGTTTTTT.

This chain uses TRBV4-2 with TRBJ2-7; tentative D call: TRBD2 (5 bases). Germline CDR1 reads LGHNA; CDR2 reads YNFKEQ. This CDR3 is 16 amino acids long. Trimming stripped 4 bases from V and 1 base from J, with 17 bases between. CDR3 residues: CASSRSAQDFSYEQYF. The CDR3, as DNA: TGTGCCAGCAGCCGTAGTGCGCAGGACTTTTCCTACGAGCAGTACTTC.

This sequence joins TRBV5-4 and TRBJ2-7, with D possibly matching TRBD1 (5 bases). CDR3 length: 14 amino acids. The V and J ends lost 0 bases and 5 bases respectively, with 12 bases between them. Per the germline V gene, CDR1 is SGHNT and CDR2 is YYREEE (reference sequence). CDR3 sequence (DNA): TGTGCCAGCAGCTTGGACAGGCTGAATCACGAGCAGTACTTC. As protein: CASSLDRLNHEQYF. The full variable domain, rest sourced from reference TRBV5-4 and TRBJ2-7, is ETGVTQSPTHLIKTRGQQVTLRCSSQSGHNTVSWYQQALGQGPQFIFQYYREEENGRGNFPPRFSGLQFPNYSSELNVNALELDDSALYLCASSLDRLNHEQYFGPGTRLTVT.

The chain couples TRBV5-1 to TRBJ1-3; perhaps TRBD1 as D (5 bases). Trimming cost V 4 bases and J 0 bases, with 17 bases left between them. The CDR3 runs 17 residues. Germline loops: CDR1 SGHRS, CDR2 YFSETQ. Here the CDR3 reads CASSLLGAGSSGNTIYF. The CDR3 coding sequence is TGCGCCAGCAGCCTTCTCGGGGCCGGAAGCTCTGGAAACACCATATATTTT.

This chain connects TRBV5-8 to TRBJ2-5; 7 bases map to TRBD1. There are 15 residues in the CDR3. The germline CDR1 and CDR2 sequences are SGHTS and YDEGEE. V lost 4 bases, J lost 3 bases, and 9 bases stayed unmatched. This chain's CDR3 is CASSRLLTGKETQYF. In nucleotides, the CDR3 is TGTGCCAGCAGCCGGCTACTGACAGGGAAAGAGACCCAGTACTTC.

The rearrangement links TRBV9 to TRBJ1-5; no clear D gene. The CDR3 is made up of 15 amino acids. Trimming cost V 4 bases and J 2 bases, with 13 bases left between them. CDR1 is SGDLS, CDR2 YYNGEE, per germline. The CDR3 bases are TGTGCCAGCAGCTTACAGTTGACGGGCAATCAGCCCCAGCATTTT. Protein sequence: CASSLQLTGNQPQHF.

The rearrangement uses TRBV9 and TRBJ2-1; tentative D call: TRBD1 (6 bases). V shed 0 bases and J shed 3 bases, with 13 bases lying between them. CDR1 and CDR2 (germline): SGDLS, YYNGEE. The CDR3 is 16 residues long. CDR3 in amino acids: CASSVAAGTIYNEQFF. DNA for the CDR3: TGTGCCAGCAGCGTAGCGGCAGGGACAATCTACAATGAGCAGTTCTTC.

This rearrangement joins TRBV30 to TRBJ1-1; D not resolved. Germline CDR1 and CDR2: GTSNPN and SVGIG (reference sequence). The CDR3 has 11 amino acids. V dropped 4 bases and J dropped 5 bases, with 8 bases sitting between them. The CDR3 is CAWTLETEAFF. The CDR3 bases are TGTGCCTGGACTCTTGAAACTGAAGCTTTCTTT.

The gene calls are TRBV5-1 and TRBJ2-5; 8 nucleotides match TRBD1. The CDR3 runs 15 residues. Germline V gene lookup returns CDR1 SGHRS and CDR2 YFSETQ. The junction had 8 bases not matched to a gene; V was cut back by 0 bases and J by 7 bases. The CDR3 protein is CASSLAPQGGVTQYF. The CDR3 DNA sequence: TGCGCCAGCAGCTTGGCCCCACAGGGGGGAGTGACCCAGTACTTC.

This clone was seen many times. The same CDR3 can be traced to other DNA sequences in this sample. The chain is built from TRBV10-3 and TRBJ1-5; 7 bases line up with TRBD1. CDR1 is ENHRY and CDR2 is SYGVKD in the germline V gene. The V segment lost 5 bases and the J segment 5 bases; nucleotides outside the gene matches: 3. The CDR3 is 13 residues long. The DNA of the CDR3 is TGTGCCATCAGTACAGGGGCTGATCAGCCCCAGCATTTT. It codes for CAISTGADQPQHF.

This clone was observed a handful of times. This chain joins TRBV18 and TRBJ1-4; D call uncertain. The germline V gene encodes CDR1 KGHSH and CDR2 LQKENI. V lost 3 bases and J 6 bases, leaving 11 bases between the germline ends. CDR3 length: 14 amino acids. The CDR3 sequence: CASSPGARDEKLFF. The DNA for the CDR3 is TGTGCCAGCTCACCGGGCGCGAGGGATGAAAAACTGTTTTTT. The full variable domain, its missing parts supplied by reference TRBV18 and TRBJ1-4, is NAGVMQNPRHLVRRRGQEARLRCSPMKGHSHVYWYRQLPEEGLKFMVYLQKENIIDESGMPKERFSAEFPKEGPSILRIQQVVRGDSAAYFCASSPGARDEKLFFGSGTQLSVL.

The chain carries TRBV29-1 and TRBJ2-6, with D unresolved. Trimming took off 3 bases at V and 2 bases at J, with 8 bases between the two ends. The CDR3 contains 14 residues. Per germline, CDR1 SQVTM and CDR2 ANQGSEA. DNA of the CDR3: TGCAGCGTTGAGACACAAACTGGGGCCAACGTCCTGACTTTC. It codes for CSVETQTGANVLTF.

The V and J genes are TRBV25-1 and TRBJ1-1, with no clear D. The V gene lost 3 bases and the J gene lost 1 base, with 12 bases spanning the gap. The V gene's germline CDR1 is MGHDK and CDR2 SYGVNS. This CDR3 has 15 amino acids. The CDR3 DNA reads TGTGCCAGCAGTGACGTCAGGTCACCGAACACTGAAGCTTTCTTT. This sequence encodes CASSDVRSPNTEAFF.

The chain couples TRBV7-2 to TRBJ2-1; 9 nucleotides match TRBD2. Unmatched junction bases numbered 0, after V lost 2 bases and J lost 1 base. The CDR3 has 15 residues. CDR1 and CDR2 from the germline V gene are SGHTA and FQGNSA. Here the CDR3 DNA reads TGTGCCAGCAGCTTACTAGCGGGGTCCTACAATGAGCAGTTCTTC. Protein sequence: CASSLLAGSYNEQFF.

The chain couples TRBV28 to TRBJ2-3; D may be TRBD1 (6 bases). Germline lookup yields CDR1 MDHEN and CDR2 SYDVKM. V lost 8 bases and J lost 0, with 9 bases in between. CDR3 length: 13 amino acids. CDR3 sequence: CASRDTSTDTQYF. The CDR3 bases are TGTGCCAGCCGGGACACTAGCACAGATACGCAGTATTTT.

The J gene is TRBJ2-5, the V gene TRBV7-2; 12 bases line up with TRBD2. Germline CDR1 SGHTA, CDR2 FQGNSA. After removal of 5 bases from V and 6 bases from J, the junction contained 7 bases not matched to a gene. The CDR3 is made up of 15 amino acids. CDR3 DNA sequence: TGTGCCAGCAGCGCAAGACTAGCGGGAGAACAGACCCAGTACTTC. This gives the protein CASSARLAGEQTQYF.

V gene TRBV7-3 combines with J gene TRBJ2-3; D might be TRBD1 (5 bases). CDR1 and CDR2 (germline): SGHTA, FQGTGA. CDR3 length: 13 amino acids. V gave up 1 base and J gave up 6 bases, with 8 bases separating them. CDR3 loop: CASSLISGDTQYF. The CDR3 nucleotides read TGTGCCAGCAGCTTAATTTCAGGGGATACGCAGTATTTT.

This clone appeared a single time. The chain has TRBV4-1 and TRBJ1-1; no clear D. Germline CDR1 is MGHRA and CDR2 is YSYEKL. V was pared by 4 bases and J by 0 bases, with 6 bases between. This CDR3 is 13 amino acids long. CDR3 region: CASSPPLNTEAFF. CDR3 coding DNA: TGCGCCAGCAGCCCCCCCCTGAACACTGAAGCTTTCTTT.

V gene TRBV27 combines with J gene TRBJ2-1, with D perhaps matching TRBD1 (6 bases). This CDR3 comprises 15 residues. V lost 4 bases and J 2 bases, leaving 12 bases between the germline ends. In germline, CDR1 is MNHEY, CDR2 SMNVEV (reference sequence). The CDR3 sequence: CASSSQGYPYNEQFF. The DNA for the CDR3 is TGTGCCAGCAGTTCGCAGGGGTACCCCTACAATGAGCAGTTCTTC.

The chain has TRBV14 and TRBJ2-5; D may be TRBD2 (6 bases). This CDR3 region has 14 residues. V lost 3 bases and J lost 1, with 9 bases in between. Germline V gives CDR1 SGHDN, CDR2 FVKESK. The CDR3 loop reads CASSHRDFQETQYF. The DNA for the CDR3 is TGTGCCAGCAGCCACCGGGACTTCCAAGAGACCCAGTACTTC.

The rearrangement links TRBV30 to TRBJ2-7; D is unclear. Trimming stripped 3 bases from V and 6 bases from J, with 12 bases between. This CDR3 region has 12 residues. CDR1 and CDR2 (germline): GTSNPN, SVGIG (reference sequence). CDR3: CAWSAFSGEQYF. CDR3 DNA sequence: TGTGCCTGGAGCGCCTTCTCCGGCGAGCAGTACTTC.

This clone was counted ten times or more. This sample also contains other DNA sequences that code for the same CDR3. The chain employs TRBV5-6 and TRBJ2-1; D unclear. Germline values: CDR1 SGHDT, CDR2 YYEEEE. Trimming pared 5 bases from V and 6 bases from J, leaving 6 bases between. The CDR3 loop spans 11 amino acids. In DNA form, the CDR3 reads TGTGCCAGCAGTTGGGCCAATGAGCAGTTCTTC. This gives the protein CASSWANEQFF.

Details on this clone: The same CDR3 arises from other DNA sequences in this sample as well. The V and J genes are TRBV5-1 and TRBJ2-7; D remains unclear. Per germline, CDR1 SGHRS and CDR2 YFSETQ. V shed 2 bases and J shed 2 bases, with 8 bases lying between them. The CDR3 has 13 residues. The CDR3 DNA reads as TGCGCCAGCAGCTTAGACCGTACCTACGAGCAGTACTTC. Translated, it gives CASSLDRTYEQYF.

Worth noting for this clone: Other DNA sequences in this sample translate to the same CDR3. The chain couples TRBV5-1 to TRBJ1-1, with D hard to call. Trimming pared 4 bases from V and 1 base from J, leaving 11 bases between. The V gene's germline CDR1 is SGHRS and CDR2 YFSETQ. This CDR3 contains 14 residues. CDR3 sequence (DNA): TGCGCCAGCAGCCTGGAGGGAGCGAACACTGAAGCTTTCTTT. It specifies CASSLEGANTEAFF.

The chain uses TRBV19 and TRBJ2-1, with 8 bases fitting TRBD1. Germline V lookup: CDR1 LNHDA, CDR2 SQIVND (reference sequence). This CDR3 has 12 residues. V gave up 9 bases and J gave up 4 bases; unmatched junction bases: 2. For the CDR3, the DNA is TGTGCCAGCCGGGACAGGTACAATGAGCAGTTCTTC. Protein product: CASRDRYNEQFF.

The V call is TRBV5-4, the J call TRBJ2-6; 9 bases are shared with TRBD1. The V gene's germline CDR1 is SGHNT and CDR2 YYREEE (reference sequence). The CDR3 runs to 17 residues. The V segment lost 7 bases and the J segment 8 bases; nucleotides outside the gene matches: 16. The CDR3 region is CASGGTGRAEGPNVLTF. CDR3 sequence (DNA): TGTGCCAGCGGAGGGACAGGGAGAGCCGAGGGTCCCAACGTCCTGACTTTC.

The chain uses TRBV18 and TRBJ2-5, with D uncertain. The V gene's germline CDR1 is KGHSH and CDR2 LQKENI. Trimming cost V 6 bases and J 5 bases, with 16 bases left between them. The CDR3 is 14 residues long. The CDR3 nucleotides read TGTGCCAGCTCGCCCAACCGGGCCCGGGAGACCCAGTACTTC. It yields the protein CASSPNRARETQYF.

To note about this clone: It is likely a read error: a sequence one base away is far more abundant. This chain connects TRBV7-9 to TRBJ2-7; D is possibly TRBD1 or TRBD2 (6 bases each). CDR3 length: 14 amino acids. Trimming shortened V by 4 bases and J by 6 bases, and 16 bases separated the two germline ends. Germline V lookup: CDR1 SEHNR, CDR2 FQNEAQ (reference sequence). This chain's CDR3 is CASSSERGASEQYF. Here the CDR3 DNA reads TGTGCCAGCAGCTCCGAAAGGGGGGCCTCCGAGCAGTACTTC. Full variable domain (remainder filled in from reference TRBV7-9 and TRBJ2-7): DTGVSQNPRHKITKRGQNVTFRCDPISEHNRLYWYRQTLGQGPEFLTYFQNEAQLEKSRLLSDRFSAERPKGSFSTLEIQRTEQGDSAMYLCASSSERGASEQYFGPGTRLTVT.

V and J are TRBV7-6 and TRBJ2-7; 8 bases map to TRBD1. The CDR3 is 12 amino acids. The J segment lost 6 bases and the V segment lost 5 bases, leaving 3 bases of the junction unmatched. Germline CDR1 SGHVS, CDR2 FNYEAQ. The CDR3 DNA sequence: TGTGCCAGCAGCCTCGACAGGGGCGAGCAGTACTTC. Amino acid sequence: CASSLDRGEQYF. The full variable domain, in which reference TRBV7-6 and TRBJ2-7 provide the parts outside the CDR3, is GAGVSQSPRYKVTKRGQDVALRCDPISGHVSLYWYRQALGQGPEFLTYFNYEAQQDKSGLPNDRFSAERPEGSISTLTIQRTEQRDSAMYRCASSLDRGEQYFGPGTRLTVT.

The V and J genes are TRBV9 and TRBJ2-3, with D possibly TRBD2 on 7 matching bases. The germline V and J ends were trimmed by 0 bases and 2 bases, with 10 bases remaining between them. CDR1 is SGDLS and CDR2 is YYNGEE in the germline V gene. The CDR3 spans 15 residues. Written as DNA, the CDR3 is TGTGCCAGCAGCGTAGGGGGGGGCCACACAGATACGCAGTATTTT. It translates to CASSVGGGHTDTQYF.

The chain joins TRBV5-1 to TRBJ1-1, with TRBD1 as a possible D gene (6 bases). This CDR3 comprises 16 residues. Trimming shortened V by 4 bases and J by 0 bases, and 16 bases separated the two germline ends. Looked up from germline, CDR1 is SGHRS and CDR2 is YFSETQ. CDR3 DNA sequence: TGCGCCAGCAGCCTTCAGGGGCGCGGAATGAACACTGAAGCTTTCTTT. This encodes CASSLQGRGMNTEAFF. The full variable domain, with the rest looked up from reference TRBV5-1 and TRBJ1-1, is KAGVTQTPRYLIKTRGQQVTLSCSPISGHRSVSWYQQTPGQGLQFLFEYFSETQRNKGNFPGRFSGRQFSNSRSEMNVSTLELGDSALYLCASSLQGRGMNTEAFFGQGTRLTVV.